This entry lists 26 T cell receptor beta chains sequenced from one sample in a study of cytomegalovirus exposure and HLA in healthy donors. Amplification used 60 Vbeta primers and 13 Jbeta primers. Repertoires were generated with immunoSEQ multiplex PCR, while TCRdb's copy carries only in-frame clones and drops some. This sample has roughly 200,000 clones, with 10% to 15% found just once. The sequenced sample was PBMCs. Source of these receptors: a man aged 50-59 years in good health and CMV-seropositive.

The rearrangement links TRBV11-3 to TRBJ2-1, with TRBD2 matching over 8 bases. This CDR3 has 14 residues. V lost 3 bases and J lost 4; bases outside the gene matches: 2. Germline assignment: CDR1 SGHNT and CDR2 YENEEA. CDR3 region: CASSFSGGYNEQFF. CDR3 DNA sequence: TGTGCCAGCAGCTTCAGCGGGGGTTACAATGAGCAGTTCTTC.

The J gene is TRBJ2-2, the V gene TRBV7-8; the match to TRBD1 covers 11 bases. CDR1 SGHVS and CDR2 FQNEAQ come from the germline V gene. V lost 5 bases to trimming and J lost 7 bases; unmatched junction nucleotides: 6. This CDR3 region has 15 residues. The CDR3: CASSPRTGGVGELFF. DNA of the CDR3: TGTGCCAGCAGCCCGAGGACAGGGGGCGTCGGGGAGCTGTTTTTT.

V is TRBV6-5 and J is TRBJ2-3, with no clear D. In germline, CDR1 is MNHEY, CDR2 SVGAGI. CDR3 size: 13 residues. V shed 4 bases and J shed 6 bases, with 11 bases lying between them. The CDR3, as DNA: TGTGCCAGCAGTTCACGCTGGGCGGATACGCAGTATTTT. It is translated as CASSSRWADTQYF.

This clone has more than one count but fewer than ten. The V gene is TRBV2, the J gene TRBJ2-3; 9 nucleotides match TRBD2. The CDR3 covers 15 residues. In germline, CDR1 is SNHLY, CDR2 FYNNEI. Unmatched junction bases numbered 3, after V lost 4 bases and J lost 1 base. This CDR3 is CASSVPSGGTDTQYF. CDR3 sequence (DNA): TGTGCCAGCAGTGTCCCTAGCGGGGGCACAGATACGCAGTATTTT.

This clone was seen a few times. A read error is possible here, since a much larger clone lies one base away. At the DNA level, this CDR3 is encoded by other sequences in the same sample as well. The chain employs TRBV5-1 and TRBJ1-2, with D perhaps TRBD1 (6 bases). The CDR3 is 13 residues long. The germline V gene has CDR1 SGHRS and CDR2 YFSETQ. The V gene lost 4 bases and the J gene lost 6 bases, with 13 bases spanning the gap. The chain's CDR3 is CASSMEGVDGYTF. The CDR3 nucleotides are TGCGCCAGCAGCATGGAGGGGGTAGATGGCTACACCTTC.

The J gene is TRBJ1-1, the V gene TRBV10-3, with D perhaps TRBD1 (5 bases). The germline V and J ends were trimmed by 3 bases and 4 bases, with 15 bases remaining between them. The CDR3 runs to 15 residues. Germline V gene data show CDR1 as ENHRY and CDR2 as SYGVKD. The CDR3 coding sequence is TGTGCCATCAGTGAACCGAATTTCCAGGGCACTGAAGCTTTCTTT. This encodes CAISEPNFQGTEAFF.

This clone was seen a handful of times. The CDR3 nucleotides are TGCGCCAGCAGTGAGTCTATTCGGGGGAACACAGATACGCAGTATTTT. This encodes CASSESIRGNTDTQYF. The chain uses TRBV10-1 and TRBJ2-3, with TRBD2 as a possible D gene (6 bases). CDR1 WNHNN and CDR2 SYGVQD come from the germline V gene (reference sequence). This CDR3 has 16 residues. Trimming took 0 bases from V and 2 from J, leaving 12 bases between them.

The chain employs TRBV18 and TRBJ1-4; possibly TRBD1 for D (6 bases). The germline gives CDR1 KGHSH, CDR2 LQKENI. V was clipped by 2 bases and J by 5 bases, with 6 bases between them. The CDR3 extends over 13 amino acids. The CDR3 reads CASSPRGNEKLFF. The CDR3 DNA sequence: TGTGCCAGCTCACCAAGGGGGAATGAAAAACTGTTTTTT.

Only a few counts were recorded for this clone. The chain joins TRBV11-3 to TRBJ1-1; D ambiguous. This CDR3 region has 14 residues. The V gene lost 8 bases and the J gene lost 0 bases, with 13 bases spanning the gap. The germline CDR1 and CDR2 sequences are SGHNT and YENEEA. CDR3 sequence reads: CASGVGFMNTEAFF. As DNA, the CDR3 is TGTGCCAGCGGAGTCGGCTTCATGAACACTGAAGCTTTCTTT.

This clone was detected a few times. In DNA, the CDR3 is TGTGCCAGCAGTTCACCCTCGGGGGGCGCAGATACGCAGTATTTT. Its protein product is CASSSPSGGADTQYF. The V gene is TRBV27, the J gene TRBJ2-3; D is perhaps TRBD2 (7 bases). Germline CDR1 reads MNHEY; CDR2 reads SMNVEV (reference sequence). Trimming left V 4 bases short and J 4 bases short, with 15 bases between. The CDR3 totals 15 residues.

In its sample, this clone was seen many times. The chain carries TRBV7-6 and TRBJ1-4; the D is unclear. CDR1 and CDR2 (germline): SGHVS, FNYEAQ. This CDR3 is 15 amino acids long. Trimming removed 3 bases at V and 6 bases at J, with 14 bases between. The CDR3 bases are TGTGCCAGCAGCTTGTCGGAGAGTAAGGATGAAAAACTGTTTTTT. Encoded protein: CASSLSESKDEKLFF.

This clone was observed a few times. V gene TRBV6-1 combines with J gene TRBJ2-5; D is unclear. V was cut by 4 bases and J by 5 bases, with 17 bases left in between. The germline V gene encodes CDR1 MNHNS and CDR2 SASEGT. The CDR3 runs to 15 residues. This chain's CDR3 is CASSVLTAVGETQYF. CDR3 bases: TGTGCCAGCAGTGTCTTAACGGCCGTCGGGGAGACCCAGTACTTC.

The rearrangement uses TRBV6-1 and TRBJ1-2; 9 positions match TRBD1. There are 16 residues in the CDR3. Germline loops: CDR1 MNHNS, CDR2 SASEGT. Losses at the gene ends were 4 bases for V and 0 bases for J; bases not matched to a gene: 6. In DNA form, the CDR3 reads TGTGCCAGCAGTGCGGACAGGGGCCGGACTAACTATGGCTACACCTTC. The encoded protein is CASSADRGRTNYGYTF.

The J gene is TRBJ2-2, the V gene TRBV7-2, with D possibly being TRBD1 (5 bases). V lost 4 bases and J lost 1, with 10 bases in between. Germline V gene data show CDR1 as SGHTA and CDR2 as FQGNSA. The length of the CDR3 is 15 residues. This chain's CDR3 is CASSSTTGNTGELFF. In nucleotides, the CDR3 is TGTGCCAGCAGCTCGACCACAGGGAACACCGGGGAGCTGTTTTTT.

The chain joins TRBV28 to TRBJ1-3; the D is unclear. The CDR3 contains 12 residues. The germline V gene has CDR1 MDHEN and CDR2 SYDVKM. V lost 3 bases to trimming and J lost 7 bases, with 7 bases between them. CDR3 in DNA: TGTGCCAGCAGTTTTACGCAGAACACCATATATTTT. It is translated as CASSFTQNTIYF.

This clone was seen a handful of times. The chain recombines TRBV30 with TRBJ1-2; D gene uncertain. The germline V gene encodes CDR1 GTSNPN and CDR2 SVGIG (reference sequence). CDR3 length: 13 residues. The V and J ends lost 0 bases and 7 bases respectively, with 12 bases between them. In DNA, the CDR3 is TGTGCCTGGAGTGTAGAGAGGGAGGCTGGCTACACCTTC. Encoded protein: CAWSVEREAGYTF.

This clone was detected only a few times. The gene calls are TRBV19 and TRBJ1-2, with a weak D call TRBD1 (5 bases). The CDR3 runs to 15 residues. Germline CDR1 and CDR2: LNHDA and SQIVND (reference sequence). V lost 3 bases to trimming and J lost 0 bases, with 11 bases between them. CDR3 residues: CASSISDIANYGYTF. DNA of the CDR3: TGTGCCAGTAGTATTTCGGACATAGCTAACTATGGCTACACCTTC.

The gene calls are TRBV19 and TRBJ1-3, with 8 nucleotides matching TRBD1. The CDR3 length is 16 residues. The junction had 8 bases not matched to a gene; V was cut back by 6 bases and J by 1 base. Germline V lookup: CDR1 LNHDA, CDR2 SQIVND (reference sequence). CDR3 protein: CASSSRQGFSGNTIYF. The CDR3 DNA sequence: TGTGCCAGTAGCTCGCGACAGGGGTTTTCTGGAAACACCATATATTTT.

The chain carries TRBV5-1 and TRBJ2-2; D is possibly TRBD1 (6 bases). Germline values: CDR1 SGHRS, CDR2 YFSETQ. This CDR3 has 15 residues. Deletions cut 5 bases from V and 5 bases from J, with 16 bases between. CDR3 residues: CASSFDRIGTGELFF. CDR3 nucleotides: TGCGCCAGCAGTTTCGACAGGATTGGAACCGGGGAGCTGTTTTTT.

The chain recombines TRBV27 with TRBJ1-1; D may be TRBD1 (5 bases). Germline CDR1 MNHEY, CDR2 SMNVEV (reference sequence). The CDR3 has 16 residues. V lost 3 bases and J 4 bases, leaving 18 bases between the germline ends. The CDR3 protein is CASSFLRGMRVTEAFF. The DNA of the CDR3 is TGTGCCAGCAGTTTTCTCCGGGGGATGAGGGTCACTGAAGCTTTCTTT.

This clone showed up just a few times. This chain joins TRBV10-3 and TRBJ1-5, with 8 bases identical to TRBD1. Looked up from germline, CDR1 is ENHRY and CDR2 is SYGVKD. The CDR3 extends over 14 amino acids. The V and J ends lost 3 bases and 6 bases, in that order; junction bases with no gene match: 4. The CDR3, as DNA: TGTGCCATCAGTGATGGACAGGGAGGTCAGCCCCAGCATTTT. Its translation is CAISDGQGGQPQHF.

The CDR3 region is CASSRDRVVGYTF. Written as DNA, the CDR3 is TGTGCCAGCAGTCGGGACAGGGTTGTGGGCTACACCTTC. The chain employs TRBV27 and TRBJ1-2, with TRBD1 matching 9 bases. The germline CDR1 and CDR2 sequences are MNHEY and SMNVEV (reference sequence). V lost 5 bases, J lost 8 bases, and 6 bases stayed unmatched. The CDR3 runs 13 residues.

The chain couples TRBV30 to TRBJ2-7; no clear D. The CDR3 is 14 amino acids. V shed 4 bases and J shed 0 bases, with 13 bases lying between them. Germline CDR1 and CDR2: GTSNPN and SVGIG (reference sequence). Here the CDR3 reads CAWKRTYSSYEQYF. The CDR3 DNA reads as TGTGCCTGGAAACGAACCTACAGCTCCTACGAGCAGTACTTC.

Only a few counts were recorded for this clone. The chain employs TRBV29-1 and TRBJ2-2; D is perhaps TRBD2 (5 bases). CDR1 and CDR2 from the germline V gene are SQVTM and ANQGSEA. This CDR3 comprises 15 residues. V lost 4 bases and J lost 0, with 12 bases in between. CDR3 amino acids: CSVGSSRSNTGELFF. CDR3 in DNA: TGCAGCGTTGGGTCTAGCCGATCGAACACCGGGGAGCTGTTTTTT.

This chain joins TRBV7-9 and TRBJ2-6; D unresolved. The CDR3 runs 15 residues. CDR1 is SEHNR and CDR2 is FQNEAQ in the germline V gene (reference sequence). Trimming took 4 bases from V and 2 from J, leaving 9 bases between them. The CDR3 region has the DNA TGTGCCAGCAGCTCTACAGTCCCTGGGGCCAACGTCCTGACTTTC. Amino acids: CASSSTVPGANVLTF.

V is TRBV30 and J is TRBJ1-1; 8 bases are a match to TRBD1. There are 13 residues in the CDR3. The trim removed 4 bases at V and 1 base at J, leaving 2 bases unmatched. The germline V gene encodes CDR1 GTSNPN and CDR2 SVGIG (reference sequence). The CDR3 DNA follows: TGTGCCTGGAAGACAGGGGCGAACACTGAAGCTTTCTTT. Its protein is CAWKTGANTEAFF.